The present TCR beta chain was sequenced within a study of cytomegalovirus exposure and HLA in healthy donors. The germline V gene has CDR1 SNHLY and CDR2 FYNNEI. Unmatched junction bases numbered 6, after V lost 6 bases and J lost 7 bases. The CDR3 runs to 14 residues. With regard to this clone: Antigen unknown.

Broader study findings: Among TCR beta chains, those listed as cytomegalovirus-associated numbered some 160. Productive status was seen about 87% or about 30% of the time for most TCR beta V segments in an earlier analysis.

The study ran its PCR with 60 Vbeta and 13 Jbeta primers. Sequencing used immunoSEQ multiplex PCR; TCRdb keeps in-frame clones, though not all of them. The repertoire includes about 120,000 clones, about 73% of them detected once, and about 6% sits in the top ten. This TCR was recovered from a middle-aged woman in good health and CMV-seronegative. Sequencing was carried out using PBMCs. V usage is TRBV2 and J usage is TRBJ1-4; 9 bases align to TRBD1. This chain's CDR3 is CASRYRGPGEKLFF. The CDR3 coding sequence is TGTGCCAGCAGGTACAGGGGGCCTGGTGAAAAACTGTTTTTT. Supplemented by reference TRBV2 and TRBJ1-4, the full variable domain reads EPEVTQTPSHQVTQMGQEVILRCVPISNHLYFYWYRQILGQKVEFLVSFYNNEISEKSEIFDDQFSVERPDGSNFTLKIRSTKLEDSAMYFCASRYRGPGEKLFFGSGTQLSVL.